This section outlines one TCR beta chain sequence together with its context. Its antigen is still unknown. J lost 4 bases, V lost 0 bases, and 8 bases had no gene match. Germline CDR1 and CDR2: LGHNA and YSLEER. The CDR3 runs to 17 residues. The data stem from a study of beta chain features in type 1 diabetes. Overall study findings and caveats: Short templates might get an advantage during PCR, and this would be equal in patients and controls. Among patients with Type 1 diabetes, TCRB CDR3s were moderately but significantly shorter in every one of the four CD4+ subsets. For type 1 diabetes patients, VDJ junctions showed fewer insertions and more deletions. When cDNA is sequenced, cells with high TCR expression could be over-represented. Any role of HLA type in TCRB rearrangement remained unresolved here.

What was sequenced were expressed TCRB transcripts, since all of the isolated RNA had been reverse transcribed. Here immunoSEQ multiplex PCR was the method, and the copy in TCRdb shows in-frame clones only, minus some. The data show over 200,000 clones, about 11% seen once. V is TRBV4-3 and J is TRBJ2-2; TRBD1 aligns across 7 bases. Sequencing used naive CD4+ T cells from blood. This receptor was obtained from a young man with type 1 diabetes. The CDR3, as DNA: TGCGCCAGCAGCCAAGAGGACAGGTTTGGAGGCACCGGGGAGCTGTTTTTT. Amino acid sequence: CASSQEDRFGGTGELFF.